The 28 T cell receptor beta chains below all came from one sample that was sequenced in a study of molecular identifiers for immune sequencing clone quantification. TCRdb re-called the PCR reads with MiXCR, one entry per CDR3 protein. The sample lists about 630,000 distinct CDR3 sequences, roughly 23% occurring once. Sequencing was performed on naive CD8+ T cells from blood, with Jurkat cell RNA spiked in. The sample's subset: FACS-sorted CD8+CD4-CCR7+CD45RA+ naive T cells. The source of these receptors is a human donor in good health. Some libraries in this study had Jurkat cell RNA spiked in.

This clonotype has more than one count but fewer than ten. The genes are TRBV12-3 or TRBV12-4 and TRBJ2-5; perhaps TRBD1 as D (5 bases). V was shortened by 1 base and J by 6 bases, with 6 bases between the two germline ends. This CDR3 has 12 amino acids. CDR3 sequence reads: CASSLGTQTQYF. The CDR3 coding sequence is TGTGCCAGCAGTTTAGGGACACAGACCCAGTACTTC.

Concerning this clonotype: A much larger clone lies one base from this, so it may be a read error. This chain uses TRBV19 with TRBJ2-3; possible D gene TRBD2, 5 bases. The CDR3 consists of 15 residues. The V and J ends lost 0 bases and 1 base respectively, with 8 bases between them. Germline V gene sequence: CDR1 LNHDA, CDR2 SQIVND (reference sequence). Here the CDR3 DNA reads TGTGCCAGTAGTATAGACGGGGAGCGCACAGATACGCAGTATTTT. Protein: CASSIDGERTDTQYF.

Concerning this clonotype: One junction end disagrees with the germline gene, perhaps due to a read error. V is TRBV9 and J is TRBJ2-6; possibly TRBD1 for D (6 bases). Germline loops: CDR1 SGDLS, CDR2 YYNGEE. The CDR3 has 16 residues. The CDR3 nucleotides read TGTGCCAGCAGCGTGGACAGTAGCTCTGAGGCCAACGTCCTGACTTTC. Residues: CASSVDSSSEANVLTF.

The genes are TRBV7-6 and TRBJ2-7, with D hard to call. The length of the CDR3 is 15 residues. Germline CDR1 is SGHVS and CDR2 is FNYEAQ. V lost 11 bases to trimming and J lost 1 base, with 21 bases between them. This CDR3 is CASTARAGDSYEQYF. The CDR3 nucleotides read TGTGCCTCAACCGCCCGGGCAGGAGATTCCTACGAGCAGTACTTC.

The chain combines TRBV7-9 with TRBJ2-7; D might be TRBD2 (6 bases). The ends were cut back, 1 base at V and 4 bases at J, with 17 bases in the middle. Germline V gene data show CDR1 as SEHNR and CDR2 as FQNEAQ (reference sequence). The CDR3 length is 16 residues. The CDR3 sequence: CASSLVAAGNKYEQYF. For the CDR3, the DNA is TGTGCCAGCAGCTTAGTTGCCGCGGGGAACAAGTACGAGCAGTACTTC.

This clonotype was counted ten times or more. V gene TRBV7-2 combines with J gene TRBJ2-3; D is perhaps TRBD2 (5 bases). CDR3 length equals 16 residues. Trimming left V 5 bases short and J 5 bases short, with 20 bases between. Germline-derived CDR1 and CDR2 are SGHTA and FQGNSA. CDR3 coding DNA: TGTGCCAGCAGCCCTCTCAGGCAGATGGCGGGAGATACGCAGTATTTT. Protein sequence: CASSPLRQMAGDTQYF. The full variable domain, in which reference TRBV7-2 and TRBJ2-3 provide the parts outside the CDR3, is GAGVSQSPSNKVTEKGKDVELRCDPISGHTALYWYRQSLGQGLEFLIYFQGNSAPDKSGLPSDRFSAERTGGSVSTLTIQRTQQEDSAVYLCASSPLRQMAGDTQYFGPGTRLTVL.

This clonotype was detected ten times or more. The CDR3 is CASNRDTASTDTQYF. CDR3 nucleotides: TGTGCCAGCAATCGGGACACAGCTAGCACAGATACGCAGTATTTT. The chain recombines TRBV6-1 with TRBJ2-3; maybe TRBD1 (6 bases). CDR1 is MNHNS, CDR2 SASEGT, per germline. Trimming left V 7 bases short and J 0 bases short, with 14 bases between. The CDR3 has 15 amino acids.

In this sample, this clonotype turned up many times. This rearrangement joins TRBV29-1 to TRBJ2-7; D not resolved. The germline V gene encodes CDR1 SQVTM and CDR2 ANQGSEA. This CDR3 spans 14 amino acids. The V gene lost 4 bases and the J gene lost 1 base, with 14 bases spanning the gap. CDR3 residues: CSVVPGAPSYEQYF. The CDR3 nucleotides read TGCAGCGTTGTTCCCGGAGCCCCGTCCTACGAGCAGTACTTC.

This clonotype was observed many times. The rearrangement joins TRBV7-7 to TRBJ2-5; 8 bases align to TRBD1. V lost 2 bases, J lost 4 bases, and 3 bases stayed unmatched. The CDR3 is 14 residues long. The germline V gene encodes CDR1 SSHAT and CDR2 FNYEAQ (reference sequence). The CDR3: CASSLNQGAETQYF. The CDR3 nucleotides read TGTGCCAGCAGCTTAAACCAGGGGGCAGAGACCCAGTACTTC.

The chain links TRBV15 to TRBJ2-3; 13 bases match TRBD2. Germline-derived CDR1 and CDR2 are LNHNV and YYDKDF (reference sequence). The CDR3 runs to 17 residues. Losses at the gene ends were 3 bases for V and 6 bases for J; bases not matched to a gene: 9. This CDR3 is CATSRLLAGGPGDTQYF. The CDR3 nucleotides are TGTGCCACCAGCAGGCTACTAGCGGGAGGGCCAGGGGATACGCAGTATTTT.

This clonotype was seen repeatedly, ten times or more. The chain is built from TRBV19 and TRBJ2-7; the D is unclear. Trimming removed 1 base from V and 1 base from J, with 8 bases in between. The CDR3 spans 14 residues. The germline V gene encodes CDR1 LNHDA and CDR2 SQIVND (reference sequence). The CDR3 sequence is CASSIVTGSYEQYF. In nucleotides, the CDR3 is TGTGCCAGTAGTATAGTGACCGGATCCTACGAGCAGTACTTC.

This clonotype appeared a few times. The chain has TRBV19 and TRBJ2-7; possible D gene TRBD2, 5 bases. Trimming shortened V by 1 base and J by 3 bases, and 13 bases separated the two germline ends. The CDR3 runs 15 residues. From germline, CDR1 is LNHDA and CDR2 SQIVND (reference sequence). The CDR3 sequence: CASSIAPTGNYEQYF. The CDR3 nucleotides read TGTGCCAGTAGTATAGCACCGACGGGAAACTACGAGCAGTACTTC.

The V and J genes are TRBV4-1 and TRBJ2-1, with D perhaps being TRBD1 or TRBD2 (5 bases each). The CDR3 consists of 17 residues. The V gene lost 1 base and the J gene lost 8 bases, with 21 bases spanning the gap. The germline V gene has CDR1 MGHRA and CDR2 YSYEKL. CDR3 coding DNA: TGCGCCAGCAGCCAAGCAGGGCGGCGCTGGATTAGCGATGAGCAGTTCTTC. Its translation is CASSQAGRRWISDEQFF.

The chain has TRBV6-6 and TRBJ2-7; D is tentatively TRBD1 or TRBD2 (6 bases each). Per the germline V gene, CDR1 is MNHNY and CDR2 is SVGAGI (reference sequence). This CDR3 has 15 residues. Trimming left V 2 bases short and J 4 bases short, with 15 bases between. The CDR3 spells CASSYEAGDSYEQYF. In DNA, the CDR3 is TGTGCCAGCAGTTACGAGGCAGGGGACTCATACGAGCAGTACTTC.

This clonotype was picked up a small number of times. The J gene is TRBJ2-7, the V gene TRBV7-6; D remains ambiguous. The germline V gene encodes CDR1 SGHVS and CDR2 FNYEAQ. The CDR3 is 15 residues long. V lost 1 base and J lost 3, with 13 bases in between. In nucleotides, the CDR3 is TGTGCCAGCAGCTTAGATGGGTCCGGTTACTACGAGCAGTACTTC. Its protein product is CASSLDGSGYYEQYF.

The chain recombines TRBV5-6 with TRBJ2-1; possibly TRBD1 for D (6 bases). This CDR3 spans 12 amino acids. Trimming shortened V by 4 bases and J by 8 bases, and 10 bases separated the two germline ends. Germline V gene lookup returns CDR1 SGHDT and CDR2 YYEEEE. CDR3 sequence reads: CASSPQGYEQFF. The CDR3 bases are TGTGCCAGCAGCCCACAGGGATATGAGCAGTTCTTC.

Concerning this clonotype: This CDR3 is missing its conserved last phenylalanine or tryptophan, likely due to a read error. The rearrangement uses TRBV20-1 and TRBJ2-1; D uncertain. The CDR3 totals 17 residues. From germline, CDR1 is DFQATT and CDR2 SNEGSKA (reference sequence). Trimming cost V 6 bases and J 0 bases, with 21 bases left between them. The DNA for the CDR3 is TGCAGTGCCCCGCAGGCCCCCGGGCCTAGCTCCTACAATGAGCAGTTCTCC. It encodes CSAPQAPGPSSYNEQFS.

This clonotype came up many times. The chain recombines TRBV10-3 with TRBJ2-5; D not certain. The CDR3 consists of 14 residues. V gave up 1 base and J gave up 4 bases, with 10 bases separating them. The germline V gene has CDR1 ENHRY and CDR2 SYGVKD. CDR3 sequence (DNA): TGTGCCATCAGTGAGTTAGGGATCCCAGAGACCCAGTACTTC. It translates to CAISELGIPETQYF.

This clonotype was detected a few times. This chain connects TRBV6-2 or TRBV6-3 to TRBJ2-3; 7 positions agree with TRBD2. The germline V gene encodes CDR1 MNHEY and CDR2 SVGEGT. The CDR3 covers 15 residues. V lost 5 bases, J lost 0 bases, and 5 bases stayed unmatched. CDR3 sequence: CASSPAGISTDTQYF. The CDR3 bases are TGTGCCAGCAGTCCAGCGGGGATCAGCACAGATACGCAGTATTTT.

This clonotype has just one count. The chain is built from TRBV5-3 and TRBJ1-6; D ambiguous. TRBV5-3 qualifies as an ORF whose function is uncertain. V was shortened by 8 bases and J by 1 base, with 13 bases between the two germline ends. CDR3 length: 15 residues. The CDR3 region has the DNA TGTGCCAGCGGCTTGGAAGGGTCCTATAATTCACCCCTCCACTTT. This gives the protein CASGLEGSYNSPLHF.

The chain carries TRBV7-2 and TRBJ2-7; 7 nucleotides agree with TRBD1. J gave up 9 bases and V 2 bases, and 16 bases lay outside the gene matches. The germline CDR1 and CDR2 sequences are SGHTA and FQGNSA. The CDR3 runs 16 residues. CDR3 sequence reads: CASSLILGGTPKVQYF. The CDR3 region has the DNA TGTGCCAGCAGCTTAATTTTAGGGGGCACACCCAAGGTGCAGTACTTC.

This clonotype was counted at least ten times. V gene TRBV7-6 combines with J gene TRBJ2-3; 12 bases line up with TRBD2. Germline CDR1 reads SGHVS; CDR2 reads FNYEAQ. This CDR3 comprises 16 residues. V lost 2 bases, J lost 6 bases, and 6 bases stayed unmatched. Written as DNA, the CDR3 is TGTGCCAGCAGCTTATTAACTAGCGGGGGGCACGATACGCAGTATTTT. Amino acid sequence: CASSLLTSGGHDTQYF.

To note about this clonotype: This may arise from a read error, as a much more abundant clone is one base away. CDR3 loop: CASSLDLDAEAFF. CDR3 nucleotides: TGCGCCAGCAGCTTGGACCTCGACGCTGAAGCTTTCTTT. The chain is built from TRBV5-1 and TRBJ1-1; D ambiguous. The CDR3 has 13 amino acids. Trimming removed 0 bases from V and 6 bases from J, with 9 bases in between. CDR1 is SGHRS and CDR2 is YFSETQ in the germline V gene. The whole variable domain, filled in from reference TRBV5-1 and TRBJ1-1, reads KAGVTQTPRYLIKTRGQQVTLSCSPISGHRSVSWYQQTPGQGLQFLFEYFSETQRNKGNFPGRFSGRQFSNSRSEMNVSTLELGDSALYLCASSLDLDAEAFFGQGTRLTVV.

The chain combines TRBV7-2 with TRBJ2-1; 9 bases are a match to TRBD2. Germline-derived CDR1 and CDR2 are SGHTA and FQGNSA. CDR3 length: 15 amino acids. J lost 5 bases, V lost 5 bases, and 7 bases had no gene match. Here the CDR3 DNA reads TGTGCCAGCAGCCAACTTAGCGGGAGCGACAATGAGCAGTTCTTC. It is translated as CASSQLSGSDNEQFF.

This chain connects TRBV5-6 to TRBJ2-1; possibly TRBD1 or TRBD2 for D (5 bases each). The CDR3 loop spans 15 amino acids. The V gene lost 0 bases and the J gene lost 9 bases, with 16 bases spanning the gap. Germline CDR1 and CDR2: SGHDT and YYEEEE. The CDR3 protein is CASSLAGWGLGEQFF. The CDR3 bases are TGTGCCAGCAGCTTGGCGGGATGGGGGTTAGGTGAGCAGTTCTTC.

This clonotype was detected only a few times. Germline and junction disagree at one end, which may indicate a read error. The V and J genes are TRBV7-9 and TRBJ2-3; D not certain. The CDR3 covers 14 residues. Germline loops: CDR1 SEHNR, CDR2 FQNEAQ (reference sequence). For the CDR3, the DNA is TGTGCCACCAGCTTAGTTGGGGTCACAGATACGCAGTATTTT. Its protein is CATSLVGVTDTQYF.

This clonotype has a handful of counts. This could be a read error, since a much larger clone is one nucleotide away. Without the conserved terminal phenylalanine or tryptophan, this CDR3 likely stems from a read error. This rearrangement joins TRBV30 to TRBJ2-7; D unclear. CDR1 and CDR2 from the germline V gene are GTSNPN and SVGIG (reference sequence). V lost 0 bases to trimming and J lost 3 bases, with 3 bases between them. This CDR3 has 11 residues. CDR3 amino acids: CAWSVHYEQYL. The CDR3 DNA reads as TGTGCCTGGAGTGTTCACTACGAGCAGTACCTC.

The table lists this clonotype with many counts. This CDR3 reads CASSLRGVSEAFF. In DNA form, the CDR3 reads TGTGCCAGCAGCCTCCGTGGGGTATCTGAAGCTTTCTTT. This chain links TRBV14 with TRBJ1-1, with D hard to call. V lost 4 bases to trimming and J lost 6 bases, with 12 bases between them. Per germline, CDR1 SGHDN and CDR2 FVKESK. This CDR3 has 13 residues. Full variable domain (outside the CDR3, taken from reference TRBV14 and TRBJ1-1): EAGVTQFPSHSVIEKGQTVTLRCDPISGHDNLYWYRRVMGKEIKFLLHFVKESKQDESGMPNNRFLAERTGGTYSTLKVQPAELEDSGVYFCASSLRGVSEAFFGQGTRLTVV.